The 29 T cell receptor beta chains presented below share a single source sample, sequenced in a study of CD8 T cells in Susac syndrome (dated by TCRdb to the late 2010s). The library was produced with the immunoSEQ multiplex PCR assay. RNA was extracted using the RNeasy kit, and roughly 0.5 to 1 microgram was reverse transcribed with random hexamers. TCRdb's own reprocessing of the public reads used fastp at Q25 and MiXCR and kept productive beta chains. Entries are consolidated by CDR3 protein sequence, retaining the most common genes and DNA. In this sample the table shows 85,000 to 95,000 distinct CDR3 sequences, around 94% of which occur a single time. Jointly, the top ten make up about 0.28% of the sample. The sequenced material came from CD4+ T cells from PBMCs. Every receptor here comes from a human donor with Susac syndrome.

The V call is TRBV20-1, the J call TRBJ1-2; D perhaps matches TRBD1 (6 bases). This CDR3 has 15 amino acids. Looked up from germline, CDR1 is DFQATT and CDR2 is SNEGSKA (reference sequence). Trimming cost V 0 bases and J 2 bases, with 13 bases left between them. The CDR3 coding sequence is TGCAGTGCTAGAGATCAGGGACAAGGGAACTATGGCTACACCTTC. It specifies CSARDQGQGNYGYTF.

The genes are TRBV29-1 and TRBJ2-3; D ambiguous. Germline CDR1 and CDR2: SQVTM and ANQGSEA. V shed 4 bases and J shed 6 bases, with 14 bases lying between them. This CDR3 is built from 13 residues. Here the CDR3 reads CSVANRLGDTQYF. The CDR3 DNA follows: TGCAGCGTTGCCAACCGACTGGGGGATACGCAGTATTTT.

In its sample, this clonotype was seen once. The chain uses TRBV3-1 and TRBJ2-7; no clear D. Trimming took 4 bases from V and 0 from J, leaving 7 bases between them. In germline, CDR1 is LGHDT, CDR2 YNNKEL (reference sequence). The CDR3 runs to 13 residues. The CDR3 is CASSLSPSYEQYF. CDR3 coding DNA: TGTGCCAGCAGCCTTAGTCCCTCCTACGAGCAGTACTTC.

J is TRBJ2-3 and V is TRBV24-1; weak D call: TRBD1 (6 bases). CDR1 is KGHDR and CDR2 is SFDVKD in the germline V gene. Deletions cut 4 bases from V and 2 bases from J, with 18 bases between. The CDR3 is made up of 17 amino acids. As DNA, the CDR3 is TGTGCCACCAGTGACTTTACGGCAGGGGAGACCACAGATACGCAGTATTTT. It yields the protein CATSDFTAGETTDTQYF.

As DNA, the CDR3 is TGCGCCAGCAGCTGGGACACTTCCGGCTATGGCTACACCTTC. Amino acids: CASSWDTSGYGYTF. This chain connects TRBV5-1 to TRBJ1-2, with D perhaps TRBD1 (6 bases). The CDR3 covers 14 residues. CDR1 and CDR2 from the germline V gene are SGHRS and YFSETQ. The V and J ends lost 3 bases and 4 bases respectively, with 13 bases between them.

The chain employs TRBV7-2 and TRBJ1-5; 7 nucleotides match TRBD1. CDR1 and CDR2 from the germline V gene are SGHTA and FQGNSA. Trimming cost V 3 bases and J 5 bases; bases outside gene matches: 4. This CDR3 spans 14 amino acids. The CDR3 DNA reads as TGTGCCAGCAGCTTCGGACAGGCCCATCAGCCCCAGCATTTT. Its translation is CASSFGQAHQPQHF.

V is TRBV18 and J is TRBJ2-5; D not certain. Germline assignment: CDR1 KGHSH and CDR2 LQKENI. The V end was cut by 0 bases, the J end by 1 base, with 9 bases between. The CDR3 runs 15 residues. The CDR3 reads CASSPPWGSQETQYF. The CDR3 nucleotides read TGTGCCAGCTCACCACCGTGGGGATCCCAAGAGACCCAGTACTTC.

This clonotype came up once. This chain links TRBV5-1 with TRBJ2-6; D not resolved. V dropped 2 bases and J dropped 2 bases, with 8 bases sitting between them. This CDR3 contains 15 residues. From germline, CDR1 is SGHRS and CDR2 YFSETQ. The DNA of the CDR3 is TGCGCCAGCAGCTTATTGGGCCCTGGGGCCAACGTCCTGACTTTC. This encodes CASSLLGPGANVLTF. The full variable domain, in which reference TRBV5-1 and TRBJ2-6 provide the parts outside the CDR3, is KAGVTQTPRYLIKTRGQQVTLSCSPISGHRSVSWYQQTPGQGLQFLFEYFSETQRNKGNFPGRFSGRQFSNSRSEMNVSTLELGDSALYLCASSLLGPGANVLTFGAGSRLTVL.

This sequence joins TRBV20-1 and TRBJ2-4; 9 bases agree with TRBD1. The junction had 16 bases not matched to a gene; V was cut back by 6 bases and J by 7 bases. CDR1 DFQATT and CDR2 SNEGSKA come from the germline V gene (reference sequence). The CDR3 consists of 16 residues. The CDR3 region has the DNA TGCAGTGCCGAAGGGGGCACAGGGGGCAAAAGGAACATTCAGTACTTC. Its translation: CSAEGGTGGKRNIQYF.

The chain combines TRBV6-5 with TRBJ1-3; no clear D gene. CDR3 size: 13 residues. The V end was cut by 6 bases, the J end by 4 bases, with 10 bases between. Per germline, CDR1 MNHEY and CDR2 SVGAGI. CDR3 nucleotides: TGTGCCAGCAGAGGGTCCAACGGAAACACCATATATTTT. Protein: CASRGSNGNTIYF.

The V call is TRBV9, the J call TRBJ2-1, with D unclear. The V gene lost 3 bases and the J gene lost 5 bases, with 6 bases spanning the gap. CDR3 length equals 12 residues. Germline CDR1 SGDLS, CDR2 YYNGEE. CDR3 residues: CASSARNNEQFF. As DNA, the CDR3 is TGTGCCAGCAGCGCTCGGAACAATGAGCAGTTCTTC.

This sequence joins TRBV28 and TRBJ2-7, with no clear D. Germline V gene data show CDR1 as MDHEN and CDR2 as SYDVKM. V was trimmed by 5 bases and J by 4 bases, leaving 12 bases between them. This CDR3 has 13 residues. CDR3 nucleotides: TGTGCCAGCAGTCGCGGTATAGGGTACGAGCAGTACTTC. Translated: CASSRGIGYEQYF.

This clonotype has only one observation. The chain joins TRBV30 to TRBJ2-2, with TRBD1 identical over 9 bases. V was pared by 2 bases and J by 7 bases, with 5 bases of the junction left unmatched. The CDR3 totals 14 residues. In germline, CDR1 is GTSNPN, CDR2 SVGIG (reference sequence). This CDR3 is CAWSSGQGVGELFF. CDR3 coding DNA: TGTGCCTGGAGTTCGGGACAGGGTGTCGGGGAGCTGTTTTTT.

The V call is TRBV12-3 or TRBV12-4, the J call TRBJ1-6, with 11 bases that match TRBD1. The CDR3 sequence is 16 residues long. The V gene end was trimmed by 7 bases and the J gene end by 7 bases; junction bases not matched to a gene: 9. The CDR3 sequence: CASTSGQGAGNSPLHF. DNA of the CDR3: TGTGCCAGCACCTCCGGACAGGGGGCAGGCAATTCACCCCTCCACTTT.

The chain employs TRBV9 and TRBJ1-6, with D tentatively TRBD1 (6 bases). CDR3 length: 15 amino acids. CDR1 is SGDLS and CDR2 is YYNGEE in the germline V gene. The V and J ends lost 4 bases and 5 bases respectively, with 13 bases between them. CDR3 nucleotides: TGTGCCAGCAGCCCCGGACAGAATCATAATTCACCCCTCCACTTT. The encoded protein is CASSPGQNHNSPLHF. The full variable domain, with the rest looked up from reference TRBV9 and TRBJ1-6, is DSGVTQTPKHLITATGQRVTLRCSPRSGDLSVYWYQQSLDQGLQFLIQYYNGEERAKGNILERFSAQQFPDLHSELNLSSLELGDSALYFCASSPGQNHNSPLHFGNGTRLTVT.

The genes are TRBV12-3 or TRBV12-4 and TRBJ1-3; 8 bases map to TRBD1. The junction had 13 bases not matched to a gene; V was cut back by 6 bases and J by 15 bases. This CDR3 comprises 13 residues. The CDR3 nucleotides read TGTGCCAGCAGAGTTGGACAGGGTCCACTCCGATATTTT. Translated, it gives CASRVGQGPLRYF.

CDR3 amino acids: CASSTLVVGNEQFF. CDR3 sequence (DNA): TGTGCCAGCAGTACATTAGTGGTCGGGAATGAGCAGTTCTTC. This chain connects TRBV28 to TRBJ2-1; unclear D gene. Germline CDR1 and CDR2: MDHEN and SYDVKM. This CDR3 region has 14 residues. Deletions cut 5 bases from V and 7 bases from J, with 15 bases between.

The chain links TRBV28 to TRBJ2-5; D not certain. Germline-derived CDR1 and CDR2 are MDHEN and SYDVKM. The V end was cut by 5 bases, the J end by 1 base, with 17 bases between. The CDR3 is made up of 16 amino acids. CDR3 sequence: CASSPRPGQAQETQYF. In nucleotides, the CDR3 is TGTGCCAGCAGTCCGAGGCCGGGCCAGGCCCAAGAGACCCAGTACTTC.

This clonotype has just one count. The chain joins TRBV28 to TRBJ1-5, with a weak D call TRBD1 (6 bases). The germline CDR1 and CDR2 sequences are MDHEN and SYDVKM. The CDR3 loop spans 14 amino acids. Trimming took off 7 bases at V and 4 bases at J, with 14 bases between the two ends. The CDR3 coding sequence is TGTGCCAGCAATCCGTCAGGGGCGAATCAGCCCCAGCATTTT. Protein sequence: CASNPSGANQPQHF.

The chain has TRBV7-2 and TRBJ1-5, with D uncertain. Deletions cut 5 bases from V and 4 bases from J, with 9 bases between. Germline V CDR1 and CDR2: SGHTA, FQGNSA. CDR3 length equals 13 residues. The CDR3 nucleotides are TGTGCCAGCAGCCTGGACCCGAATCAGCCCCAGCATTTT. This gives the protein CASSLDPNQPQHF.

This chain joins TRBV25-1 and TRBJ1-2; D not certain. The CDR3 is made up of 11 amino acids. V shed 0 bases and J shed 8 bases, with 4 bases lying between them. The germline gives CDR1 MGHDK, CDR2 SYGVNS. The CDR3 nucleotides are TGTGCCAGCAGTGAATACGGGGGCTACACCTTC. Translated, it gives CASSEYGGYTF.

This chain uses TRBV24-1 with TRBJ2-1; 11 nucleotides line up with TRBD1. J was trimmed by 6 bases and V by 5 bases; bases with no gene match: 2. The germline gives CDR1 KGHDR, CDR2 SFDVKD. The length of the CDR3 is 14 residues. CDR3 in DNA: TGTGCCACCAGTGGGGACAGGGGGTCCAATGAGCAGTTCTTC. Its translation: CATSGDRGSNEQFF.

This chain connects TRBV20-1 to TRBJ2-7, with TRBD2 identical over 14 bases. CDR3 size: 15 residues. J gave up 6 bases and V 5 bases, and 9 bases lay outside the gene matches. In germline, CDR1 is DFQATT, CDR2 SNEGSKA (reference sequence). This CDR3 reads CSALTSGGAGSEQYF. CDR3 in DNA: TGCAGTGCTTTGACTAGCGGGGGGGCCGGGAGCGAGCAGTACTTC.

This rearrangement joins TRBV5-1 to TRBJ1-1; the D is unclear. V lost 1 base and J lost 3, with 10 bases in between. The CDR3 has 14 residues. CDR1 is SGHRS, CDR2 YFSETQ, per germline. The CDR3 here is CASSLSSGHTEAFF. CDR3 DNA: TGCGCCAGCAGCTTGAGCTCAGGCCACACTGAAGCTTTCTTT.

The chain links TRBV7-9 to TRBJ1-5; D remains unclear. Germline CDR1 SEHNR, CDR2 FQNEAQ (reference sequence). The CDR3 totals 15 residues. Between the trimmed V and J ends, which lost 1 base and 4 bases, there was a span of 11 bases. CDR3 protein: CASSLGGAGNQPQHF. For the CDR3, the DNA is TGTGCCAGCAGCTTAGGTGGCGCCGGGAATCAGCCCCAGCATTTT.

This clonotype was counted between two and nine times. The J gene is TRBJ2-5, the V gene TRBV29-1; 9 nucleotides match TRBD1. The CDR3 spans 13 residues. Germline values: CDR1 SQVTM, CDR2 ANQGSEA. With 3 bases clipped from V and 2 bases from J, the junction kept 1 base outside the gene matches. The CDR3 region has the DNA TGCAGCGTTGATGACAGGGGGCAAGAGACCCAGTACTTC. Protein sequence: CSVDDRGQETQYF.

J is TRBJ2-1 and V is TRBV13, with D uncertain. This CDR3 is built from 13 residues. Trimming cost V 2 bases and J 9 bases, with 11 bases left between them. In germline, CDR1 is PRHDT, CDR2 FYEKMQ (reference sequence). The CDR3 here is CASSLSPRSEQFF. DNA for the CDR3: TGTGCCAGCAGCTTATCCCCCCGGAGTGAGCAGTTCTTC.

The chain carries TRBV9 and TRBJ1-2; D gene unclear. CDR1 is SGDLS and CDR2 is YYNGEE in the germline V gene. V was cut by 6 bases and J by 0 bases, with 9 bases left in between. The CDR3 is 13 amino acids. The CDR3 bases are TGTGCCAGCAAGGGCAGTACTAACTATGGCTACACCTTC. Protein sequence: CASKGSTNYGYTF.

V is TRBV2 and J is TRBJ2-3, with D tentatively TRBD1 or TRBD2 (6 bases each). V was clipped by 8 bases and J by 10 bases, with 13 bases between them. Germline CDR1 SNHLY, CDR2 FYNNEI. The CDR3 consists of 11 residues. CDR3 amino acids: CASGNREAQYF. Written as DNA, the CDR3 is TGTGCCAGCGGCAACAGGGAGGCGCAGTATTTT. Combining the CDR3 with reference TRBV2 and TRBJ2-3 gives the whole variable domain EPEVTQTPSHQVTQMGQEVILRCVPISNHLYFYWYRQILGQKVEFLVSFYNNEISEKSEIFDDQFSVERPDGSNFTLKIRSTKLEDSAMYFCASGNREAQYFGPGTRLTVL.